The clone carrying this T cell receptor beta chain was detected a few times. The record originates from a study of blood T cells in healthy people across ages. Study overall: Roughly one uniquely barcoded beta molecule per two T cells was captured.

With a J-beta primer mix and a sample-barcoded 5' primer, a second PCR ran roughly 6 to 11 cycles. TCRdb itself ran the 5' RACE reads through MiXCR, one entry per CDR3 protein. Of some 760,000 distinct CDR3 sequences in the sample, roughly 25% were seen once. V lost 4 bases and J lost 6; bases outside the gene matches: 10. CDR3 length: 17 residues. Germline V gene lookup returns CDR1 SGHDN and CDR2 FVKESK. These data were likewise used in another study, on T cells of mothers and their children. From that paper: RNA extracted was entirely used for cDNA synthesis, about 1.6 ug per 15 ul.

The source material was blood. The receptor comes from a boy between 10 and 17 years old in good health. This rearrangement joins TRBV14 to TRBJ2-1; 12 bases fit TRBD2. CDR3 sequence reads: CASSLTAGLAGPNEQFF. DNA of the CDR3: TGTGCCAGCAGCCTCACCGCAGGACTAGCGGGACCCAATGAGCAGTTCTTC.